This T cell receptor (beta chain) was observed in a study of blood T cell repertoires in COVID-19. The data were produced by immunoSEQ multiplex PCR, yet TCRdb's version contains in-frame clones alone and is incomplete. This sample has about 300,000 clones, with 87% found just once. Participant ages covered about 18 to 90 years across 24 US areas. Clinical history reported by participants formed the basis on which cohorts were assigned. Donors in Cohort 3 who had recovered were those with two negative PCRs, healthcare professional clearance, or resolution of their symptoms. The CDR3 covers 15 residues. CDR1 is MRHNA and CDR2 is SNTAGT in the germline V gene. V was cut by 4 bases and J by 4 bases, with 13 bases left in between.

Sequenced sample: PBMCs or T cells enriched from blood (not recorded which). This chain links TRBV6-4 with TRBJ2-2; weak D call: TRBD1 (6 bases). The receptor was isolated from a woman in her twenties or thirties who had recovered from COVID-19. The CDR3: CASSVETGITGELFF. CDR3 DNA: TGTGCCAGCAGTGTCGAAACAGGGATCACCGGGGAGCTGTTTTTT.